A single sample gave rise to the 23 T cell receptor beta chains below, sequenced in a study of blood T cell repertoires in COVID-19. The repertoire was sequenced with immunoSEQ multiplex PCR; TCRdb's copy has only in-frame clones and lacks some. This sample yields tens of thousands of clones, of which 78% are seen a single time; around 15% belongs to the top ten. The sample consisted of peripheral blood. The source of these receptors is a human donor in a cohort sampled during active COVID-19.

The rearrangement joins TRBV5-6 to TRBJ2-7; possible D gene TRBD2, 5 bases. The CDR3 is made up of 16 amino acids. V gave up 4 bases and J gave up 0 bases, with 17 bases separating them. The germline CDR1 and CDR2 sequences are SGHDT and YYEEEE. CDR3 protein: CASSETGTVSSYEQYF. CDR3 bases: TGTGCCAGCAGCGAAACGGGAACAGTATCCTCCTACGAGCAGTACTTC.

The rearrangement uses TRBV7-9 and TRBJ2-3; D perhaps matches TRBD1 (5 bases). V lost 1 base, J lost 1 base, and 9 bases lay in between. There are 15 residues in the CDR3. The germline CDR1 and CDR2 sequences are SEHNR and FQNEAQ (reference sequence). The CDR3 DNA is TGTGCCAGCAGCTTAGTGCAGGGTGGCACAGATACGCAGTATTTT. Its translation is CASSLVQGGTDTQYF.

By sample fraction, this clone is medium-sized. This chain links TRBV5-1 with TRBJ1-2, with a possible D match to TRBD1 (6 bases). From germline, CDR1 is SGHRS and CDR2 YFSETQ. The CDR3 is 14 amino acids. The V end lost 4 bases, the J end lost 8 bases, and 18 bases lay between the germline ends. The CDR3 sequence is CASSLLGQLEGYTF. The CDR3 bases are TGCGCCAGCAGCCTGCTCGGACAGCTTGAAGGCTACACCTTC.

This chain uses TRBV2 with TRBJ1-2, with 7 bases identical to TRBD1. CDR1 and CDR2 (germline): SNHLY, FYNNEI. This CDR3 spans 13 amino acids. J gave up 13 bases and V 8 bases, and 16 bases lay outside the gene matches. CDR3 in amino acids: CASPGQQSMVGTF. The CDR3 region has the DNA TGTGCCAGCCCGGGACAGCAATCTATGGTGGGCACCTTC.

A few counts support this clone. V and J are TRBV9 and TRBJ2-1; 9 bases fit TRBD1. CDR1 is SGDLS and CDR2 is YYNGEE in the germline V gene. CDR3 length equals 16 residues. Germline trimming cut 3 bases from V and 8 bases from J; bases unmatched to any gene: 12. The DNA for the CDR3 is TGTGCCAGCAGCGCGTCAGGGGGACAGGGACGCGATGAGCAGTTCTTC. Protein: CASSASGGQGRDEQFF.

This clone was observed a handful of times. The rearrangement joins TRBV30 to TRBJ2-2, with 13 bases that match TRBD2. The V and J ends lost 0 bases and 4 bases, in that order; junction bases with no gene match: 5. Per germline, CDR1 GTSNPN and CDR2 SVGIG (reference sequence). The CDR3 is made up of 17 amino acids. CDR3 sequence reads: CAWSVGLAGAVTGELFF. DNA for the CDR3: TGTGCCTGGAGTGTCGGACTAGCGGGGGCCGTCACCGGGGAGCTGTTTTTT.

The chain combines TRBV14 with TRBJ2-3; no firm D call. The CDR3 length is 14 residues. The germline gives CDR1 SGHDN, CDR2 FVKESK. V was clipped by 5 bases and J by 3 bases, with 12 bases between them. CDR3 DNA sequence: TGTGCCAGCAGCTCAGACTCAAATACAGATACGCAGTATTTT. Residues: CASSSDSNTDTQYF.

The CDR3 sequence: CASSLDRGFQETQYF. The CDR3 DNA reads TGCGCCAGCAGCTTGGACAGGGGATTCCAAGAGACCCAGTACTTC. This chain uses TRBV5-1 with TRBJ2-5, with 7 bases matching TRBD1. The CDR3 consists of 15 residues. Unmatched junction bases numbered 3, after V lost 0 bases and J lost 1 base. Per the germline V gene, CDR1 is SGHRS and CDR2 is YFSETQ.

Written as DNA, the CDR3 is TGTGCCAGCAGTGAACGAGGACAGGGGGTATACGAGCAGTACTTC. Its translation: CASSERGQGVYEQYF. The rearrangement uses TRBV2 and TRBJ2-7; 10 bases are a match to TRBD1. This CDR3 is built from 15 residues. Trimming at V came to 2 bases and at J to 4 bases, leaving 5 bases not matched to a gene. Germline CDR1 is SNHLY and CDR2 is FYNNEI.

A few counts support this clone. V gene TRBV7-9 combines with J gene TRBJ2-7, with D hard to call. The V end lost 4 bases, the J end lost 1 base, and 11 bases lay between the germline ends. This CDR3 is built from 14 residues. Germline CDR1 and CDR2: SEHNR and FQNEAQ (reference sequence). CDR3 sequence: CASSSTLQSYEQYV. DNA for the CDR3: TGTGCCAGCAGCTCAACCCTCCAGTCCTACGAGCAGTACGTC.

This chain connects TRBV7-9 to TRBJ2-7; a possible D gene is TRBD1 (6 bases). Germline values: CDR1 SEHNR, CDR2 FQNEAQ (reference sequence). This CDR3 has 15 amino acids. Trimming took 2 bases from V and 2 from J, leaving 13 bases between them. The CDR3 reads CASSLIDRPAYEQYF. The CDR3 DNA reads TGTGCCAGCAGCTTAATTGACAGGCCTGCCTACGAGCAGTACTTC.

This clone was seen more than once but under ten times. Other DNA sequences from this sample encode an identical CDR3 as well. The gene calls are TRBV27 and TRBJ1-5; D perhaps matches TRBD1 (6 bases). Germline V CDR1 and CDR2: MNHEY, SMNVEV (reference sequence). The CDR3 totals 13 residues. Trimming pared 4 bases from V and 4 bases from J, leaving 8 bases between. This CDR3 reads CASSSTGNQPQHF. In DNA, the CDR3 is TGTGCCAGCAGTTCAACAGGGAATCAGCCCCAGCATTTT.

This chain connects TRBV12-2 to TRBJ1-3. TRBV12-2 is a known pseudogene. This CDR3 region has 16 residues. Written as DNA, the CDR3 is TGTGCAAGTCGCTTAGACCACCTAACCTCTGGAAACACCATATATTTT. Translation: CASRLDHLTSGNTIYF.

This chain uses TRBV15 with TRBJ1-1, with 9 positions matching TRBD1. Germline V gene sequence: CDR1 LNHNV, CDR2 YYDKDF (reference sequence). The CDR3 has 16 residues. Trimming took 0 bases from V and 5 from J; bases not matched to a gene: 7. This CDR3 reads CATSRDPGQGVTEAFF. The CDR3, as DNA: TGTGCCACCAGCAGAGACCCGGGACAGGGTGTTACTGAAGCTTTCTTT.

This chain joins TRBV28 and TRBJ2-1; 8 positions match TRBD2. This CDR3 has 17 amino acids. V lost 7 bases to trimming and J lost 3 bases; unmatched junction nucleotides: 14. Germline loops: CDR1 MDHEN, CDR2 SYDVKM. The CDR3 protein is CASTLSPSLADYNEQFF. CDR3 DNA: TGTGCCAGCACCCTTTCCCCCTCACTAGCGGACTACAATGAGCAGTTCTTC.

The chain carries TRBV13 and TRBJ1-2; 9 bases are a match to TRBD1. There are 15 residues in the CDR3. Germline lookup yields CDR1 PRHDT and CDR2 FYEKMQ (reference sequence). The V gene end was trimmed by 2 bases and the J gene end by 6 bases; junction bases not matched to a gene: 7. The CDR3 protein is CASSLYLQGADGYTF. The CDR3 nucleotides are TGTGCCAGCAGCTTATATTTACAGGGGGCCGATGGCTACACCTTC.

This clone has just a few counts. The chain combines TRBV10-1 with TRBJ2-7, with 10 bases identical to TRBD1. Germline V lookup: CDR1 WNHNN, CDR2 SYGVQD (reference sequence). Trimming at V came to 2 bases and at J to 3 bases, leaving 4 bases not matched to a gene. The length of the CDR3 is 15 residues. The CDR3 reads CASSEVGQGSYEQYF. The DNA of the CDR3 is TGCGCCAGCAGTGAGGTGGGACAGGGGAGCTACGAGCAGTACTTC.

The chain links TRBV4-1 to TRBJ2-7; 8 bases are shared with TRBD2. The CDR3 is 16 amino acids. Germline CDR1 reads MGHRA; CDR2 reads YSYEKL. With 4 bases clipped from V and 7 bases from J, the junction kept 15 bases outside the gene matches. CDR3 residues: CASSPREGLTQEEQYF. The DNA for the CDR3 is TGCGCCAGCAGCCCCCGGGAGGGCCTTACCCAGGAAGAGCAGTACTTC.

J is TRBJ2-5 and V is TRBV5-4, with TRBD2 matching over 7 bases. The CDR3 is made up of 15 amino acids. Germline V lookup: CDR1 SGHNT, CDR2 YYREEE (reference sequence). The V gene end was trimmed by 0 bases and the J gene end by 0 bases; junction bases not matched to a gene: 2. The CDR3: CASSLEAGYQETQYF. In nucleotides, the CDR3 is TGTGCCAGCAGCTTGGAAGCGGGGTACCAAGAGACCCAGTACTTC.

The chain has TRBV7-9 and TRBJ2-3; 8 bases agree with TRBD2. The germline gives CDR1 SEHNR, CDR2 FQNEAQ (reference sequence). The CDR3 extends over 19 amino acids. The V and J ends lost 5 bases and 5 bases, in that order; junction bases with no gene match: 21. The CDR3 region is CASSTPGQSLAAGGDTQYF. The CDR3 DNA reads TGTGCCAGCAGCACTCCCGGACAGAGCCTCGCCGCGGGGGGAGATACGCAGTATTTT.

The chain is built from TRBV27 and TRBJ1-2; D is unresolved. The V gene lost 5 bases and the J gene lost 4 bases, with 11 bases spanning the gap. Germline CDR1 reads MNHEY; CDR2 reads SMNVEV (reference sequence). CDR3 size: 13 residues. Written as DNA, the CDR3 is TGTGCCAGCAGTCCCGAATCTAGCTATGGCTACACCTTC. This gives the protein CASSPESSYGYTF.

This clone was picked up a small number of times. The chain recombines TRBV7-2 with TRBJ1-6, with D possibly matching TRBD1 (6 bases). The CDR3 runs 17 residues. V lost 2 bases, J lost 1 base, and 12 bases lay in between. CDR1 and CDR2 (germline): SGHTA, FQGNSA. CDR3 nucleotide sequence: TGTGCCAGCAGCTTATTCTCAGGGGCGTCCTATAATTCACCCCTCCACTTT. It encodes CASSLFSGASYNSPLHF. Drawing the rest from reference TRBV7-2 and TRBJ1-6, the complete variable domain is GAGVSQSPSNKVTEKGKDVELRCDPISGHTALYWYRQSLGQGLEFLIYFQGNSAPDKSGLPSDRFSAERTGGSVSTLTIQRTQQEDSAVYLCASSLFSGASYNSPLHFGNGTRLTVT.

The rearrangement joins TRBV21-1 to TRBJ2-7; TRBD2, the D gene given by the table, was not confirmed from the DNA. TRBV21-1 is designated a pseudogene. CDR3 length equals 15 residues. CDR3 loop: CASSKIRGGRYEQYV. The CDR3 DNA reads as TGTGCCAGCAGCAAAATTCGCGGCGGGAGGTACGAGCAGTACGTC.